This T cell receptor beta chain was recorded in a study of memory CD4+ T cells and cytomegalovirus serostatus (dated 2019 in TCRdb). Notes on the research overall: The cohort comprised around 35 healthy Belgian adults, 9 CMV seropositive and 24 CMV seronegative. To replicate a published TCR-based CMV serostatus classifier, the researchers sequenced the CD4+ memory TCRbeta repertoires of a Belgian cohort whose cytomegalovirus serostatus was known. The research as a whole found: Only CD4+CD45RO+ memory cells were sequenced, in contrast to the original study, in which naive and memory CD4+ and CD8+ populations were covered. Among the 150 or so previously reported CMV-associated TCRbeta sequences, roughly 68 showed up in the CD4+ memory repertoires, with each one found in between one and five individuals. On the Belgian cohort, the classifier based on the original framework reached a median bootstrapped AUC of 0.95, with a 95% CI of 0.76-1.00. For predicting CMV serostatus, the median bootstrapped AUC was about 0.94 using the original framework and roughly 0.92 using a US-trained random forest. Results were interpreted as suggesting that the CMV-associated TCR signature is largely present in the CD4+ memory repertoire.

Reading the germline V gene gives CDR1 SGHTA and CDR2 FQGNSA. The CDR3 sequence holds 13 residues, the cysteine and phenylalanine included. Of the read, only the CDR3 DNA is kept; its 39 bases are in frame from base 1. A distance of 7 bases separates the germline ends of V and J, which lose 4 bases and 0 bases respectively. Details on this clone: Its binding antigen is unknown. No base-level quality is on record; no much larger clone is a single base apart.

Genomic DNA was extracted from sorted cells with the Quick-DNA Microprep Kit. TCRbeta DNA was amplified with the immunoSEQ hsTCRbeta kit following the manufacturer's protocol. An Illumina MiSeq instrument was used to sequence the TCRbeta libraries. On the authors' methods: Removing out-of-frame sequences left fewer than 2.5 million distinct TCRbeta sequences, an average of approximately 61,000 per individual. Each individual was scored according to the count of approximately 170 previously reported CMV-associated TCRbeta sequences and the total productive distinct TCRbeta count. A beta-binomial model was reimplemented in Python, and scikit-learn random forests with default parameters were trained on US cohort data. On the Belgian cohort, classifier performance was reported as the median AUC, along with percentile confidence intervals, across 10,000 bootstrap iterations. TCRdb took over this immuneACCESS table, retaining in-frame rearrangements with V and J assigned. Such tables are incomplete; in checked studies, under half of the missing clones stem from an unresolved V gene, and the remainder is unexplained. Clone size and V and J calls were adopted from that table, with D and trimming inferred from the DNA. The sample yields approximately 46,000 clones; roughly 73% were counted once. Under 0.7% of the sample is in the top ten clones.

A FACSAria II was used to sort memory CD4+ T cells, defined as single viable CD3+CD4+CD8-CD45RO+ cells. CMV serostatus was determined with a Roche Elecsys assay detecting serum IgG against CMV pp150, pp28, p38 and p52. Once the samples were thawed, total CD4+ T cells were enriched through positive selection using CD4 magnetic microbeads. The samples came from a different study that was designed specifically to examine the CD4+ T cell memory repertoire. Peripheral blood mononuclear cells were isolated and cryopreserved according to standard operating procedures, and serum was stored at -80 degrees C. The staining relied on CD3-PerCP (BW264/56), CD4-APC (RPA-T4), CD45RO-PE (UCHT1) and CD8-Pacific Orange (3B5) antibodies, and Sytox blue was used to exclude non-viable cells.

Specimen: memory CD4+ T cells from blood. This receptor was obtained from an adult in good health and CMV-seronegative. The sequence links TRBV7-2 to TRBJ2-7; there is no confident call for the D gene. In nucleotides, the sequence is TGTGCCAGCAGCTATGGGTCCTCCTACGAGCAGTACTTC. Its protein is CASSYGSSYEQYF.